Detailed here is one T cell receptor (beta chain). Antigen: not known. A minimum of 5 micrograms of total RNA was extracted per sample. Sample-barcoded 5' priming and a J-beta primer mix drove a second PCR of about 7 to 12 cycles. In TCRdb, the 5' RACE reads were re-called with MiXCR into one record per CDR3 protein. The sample records 1.5 million to 1.9 million distinct CDR3 sequences, approximately 39% being singletons. These data are taken from a study of blood T cells in healthy people across ages. On the study more broadly: The capture of about one barcoded beta molecule per two T cells was achieved by template switching. Points from the study as a whole: Total diversity from one million sequenced T cells was likely underestimated. Age showed a roughly linear inverse relationship with TCR beta diversity per million T cells.

The CDR3 sequence is 15 residues long. The trim removed 3 bases at V and 8 bases at J, leaving 5 bases unmatched. CDR1 and CDR2 (germline): SGHRS, YFSETQ. This clonotype originated in a woman younger than 35 in good health. The sequenced sample consisted of blood. This chain links TRBV5-1 with TRBJ2-1, with 13 nucleotides matching TRBD2. CDR3 amino acids: CASSSLAGGVDEQFF. CDR3 in DNA: TGCGCCAGCAGCTCACTAGCGGGGGGGGTAGATGAGCAGTTCTTC.